The 15 T cell receptor beta chains reported below all come from one sample, sequenced in a study of tissue T cells after allogeneic stem cell transplantation. Here immunoSEQ multiplex PCR was the method, and the copy in TCRdb shows in-frame clones only, minus some. Of 2,500 to 3,000 clones listed, roughly 47% are singletons. Time point given: mouse harvest day 14 after allogeneic transplant. Mouse grafts combined 10^7 T-cell-depleted bone marrow cells with 10^6 splenic CD5+ T cells. The sequenced sample consisted of gut tissue. The receptors come from a female BALB/c mouse given C57BL/6 T cells with graft-versus-host disease after an allogeneic hematopoietic cell transplant.

A word on this clone: Gene names are mouse gene names. The missing CDR3 end, 1 residue past where the read stops, is filled in from the germline J gene. This sequence joins TRBV13-2 and TRBJ1-1; unclear D gene. Trimming removed 7 bases at V and 5 bases at J, with 6 bases between. Germline V gene lookup returns CDR1 NNHNN and CDR2 SYGAGS (reference sequence). The CDR3 is 10 amino acids. This CDR3 is CASRGTEVFF. The CDR3 DNA, read in part, is TGTGCCAGCCGAGGGACAGAAGTCTTC.

Points on this clone: Genes and germline are mouse. The CDR3 is cut off 1 residue early in the read; its end comes from the germline J gene. J is TRBJ2-2 and V is TRBV4, with D hard to call. This CDR3 is 13 amino acids long. The V and J ends lost 4 bases and 1 base respectively, with 4 bases between them. CDR1 and CDR2 from the germline V gene are LGHDT and YNNKQL (reference sequence). CDR3 bases read: TGTGCCAGCAGCTGGGTAAACACCGGGCAGCTCTAC. It specifies CASSWVNTGQLY. The CDR3 as a whole reads CASSWVNTGQLYF.

As for this clone: Here the gene names and germline are mouse. The CDR3 goes on 1 residue after the read ends, and that part is filled in from the germline J gene. The chain links TRBV23 to TRBJ1-4; the DNA was not compared with TRBD1, the D call given in the table. The CDR3 has 15 residues. Germline V gene data show CDR1 as KGHTA and CDR2 as FQNQQP. The CDR3 protein is CSSSQGQGVNERLFF. Partial CDR3 DNA: TGCTCCAGCAGTCAGGGACAGGGGGTCAACGAAAGATTATTT.

This clone showed up just a few times. Any gene name here is a mouse gene name. The DNA ends 1 residue before the CDR3 does, and the rest of the CDR3 is filled in from the germline J gene. The chain combines TRBV15 with TRBJ2-7; no definite D call. CDR1 and CDR2 (germline): SGHND, FRSKSL. The CDR3 is 12 amino acids. Trimming stripped 1 base from V and 2 bases from J, with 3 bases between. CDR3 DNA (partial): TGTGCCAGCAGTTTAGGAACCTATGAACAGTAC. Residues: CASSLGTYEQY. The complete CDR3 protein is CASSLGTYEQYF.

In its sample, this clone was seen a few times. The gene names given are mouse names. With the read ending 1 residue before the CDR3 end, the germline J gene is used to fill in that end. The rearrangement uses TRBV23 and TRBJ2-5. CDR1 is KGHTA, CDR2 FQNQQP, per germline. This CDR3 is 14 amino acids long. CDR3 residues: CSSSQGGRQDTQYF. CDR3 bases read: TGCTCCAGCAGTCAAGGGGGTCGCCAAGACACCCAGTAC.

Of note for this clone: Mouse gene names apply. The read terminates 1 residue ahead of where the CDR3 ends, so the germline J gene completes it. The V and J genes are TRBV15 and TRBJ2-5; 9 positions agree with TRBD2. Trimming removed 5 bases from V and 0 bases from J; junction bases left unmatched: 3. The CDR3 loop spans 15 amino acids. Germline V gene sequence: CDR1 SGHND, CDR2 FRSKSL. The CDR3 sequence: CASSPGGVNQDTQYF. The CDR3 bases that were read are TGTGCCAGCAGTCCTGGGGGGGTTAACCAAGACACCCAGTAC.

Concerning this clone itself: Genes here carry mouse names. The read ends 1 residue shy of where the CDR3 ends; the end is completed using the germline J gene. The rearrangement joins TRBV3 to TRBJ1-4; D not certain. The CDR3 totals 12 residues. V lost 5 bases, J lost 4 bases, and 5 bases lay in between. CDR1 is SNHLY, CDR2 FYNGKV, per germline (reference sequence). The CDR3 spells CASSTSNERLFF. CDR3 bases read: TGTGCCAGCAGCACCAGCAACGAAAGATTATTT.

A note on this clone: The gene names here belong to mouse. The read terminates 1 residue before the CDR3 end, so the remaining end is supplied by the germline J gene. V and J are TRBV3 and TRBJ2-2, with a tentative D call TRBD1 (6 bases). Germline V gene sequence: CDR1 SNHLY, CDR2 FYNGKV (reference sequence). V was trimmed by 1 base and J by 3 bases, leaving 6 bases between them. CDR3 length: 14 amino acids. This CDR3 is CASSLDRDTGQLYF. The covered CDR3 bases are TGTGCCAGCAGCTTAGACAGGGACACCGGGCAGCTCTAC. The entire variable domain, with the rest obtained from reference TRBV3 and TRBJ2-2, is as follows: GPKVLQIPSHQIIDMGQMVTLNCDPVSNHLYFYWYKQILGQQMEFLVNFYNGKVMEKSKLFKDQFSVERPDGSYFTLKIQPTALEDSAVYFCASSLDRDTGQLYFGEGSKLTVL.

Points on this clone: The gene names given are mouse names. The read terminates 1 residue ahead of where the CDR3 ends, so the germline J gene completes it. V usage is TRBV15 and J usage is TRBJ1-3; no clear D. The V gene's germline CDR1 is SGHND and CDR2 FRSKSL. This CDR3 has 13 amino acids. V gave up 6 bases and J gave up 0 bases, with 6 bases separating them. CDR3 residues: CASRGNSGNTLYF. The part of the CDR3 DNA that was read is TGTGCCAGCAGGGGAAATTCTGGAAATACGCTCTAT. Drawing the rest from reference TRBV15 and TRBJ1-3, the complete variable domain is DAGVTQTPRHEVAEKGQTIILKCEPVSGHNDLFWYRQTKIQGLELLSYFRSKSLMEDGGAFKDRFKAEMLNSSFSTLKIQPTEPKDSAVYLCASRGNSGNTLYFGEGSRLIVV.

Points on this clone: Germline and genes: mouse. The read gets to within 1 residue of the CDR3 end, and the germline J gene fills in the rest. The chain employs TRBV23 and TRBJ2-5; whether TRBD2, the table's D call, matches the DNA was not checked. There are 12 residues in the CDR3. Per the germline V gene, CDR1 is KGHTA and CDR2 is FQNQQP. CDR3 sequence: CSSSQFEDTQYF. The covered CDR3 bases are TGCTCCAGCAGTCAATTTGAAGACACCCAGTAC.

For this clone: Given a far larger clone just one base away, this is likely a sequencing read error. The germline and genes are mouse ones. The read is 1 residue too short to cover the CDR3 end, so that end is filled in from the germline J gene. This chain uses TRBV24 with TRBJ2-3; D is uncertain. The germline V gene encodes CDR1 KGHTA and CDR2 FRNEEI. This CDR3 is built from 15 residues. The CDR3 bases that were read are TGTGCCAGCAGTCTGTGGCCAGTTAGTGCAGAACCGCTGTAT. Its translation is CASSLWPVSAEPLY. The full-length CDR3 reads as CASSLWPVSAEPLYF.

In the case of this clone: Each gene name is a mouse one. The sequence runs out 1 residue before the end of the CDR3; the remainder is reconstructed from the germline J gene. The chain uses TRBV4 and TRBJ2-1; 12 bases are shared with TRBD1. With V trimmed by 4 bases and J by 5 bases, 6 bases remained unmatched. Germline CDR1 reads LGHDT; CDR2 reads YNNKQL (reference sequence). There are 16 residues in the CDR3. The CDR3 sequence: CASSLGQGAQDAEQFF. CDR3 bases read: TGTGCCAGCAGCTTGGGACAGGGGGCGCAGGATGCTGAGCAGTTC. Full variable domain (remainder filled in from reference TRBV4 and TRBJ2-1): ETAVFQTPNYHVTQVGNEVSFNCKQTLGHDTMYWYKQDSKKLLKIMFSYNNKQLIVNETVPRRFSPQSSDKAHLNLRIKSVEPEDSAVYLCASSLGQGAQDAEQFFGPGTRLTVL.

This clone has just a few counts. Here the gene names and germline are mouse. This CDR3 is CASTGWGAEQYF. The sequenced CDR3 bases are TGTGCCAGCACTGGCTGGGGGGCTGAACAGTAC. This chain links TRBV3 with TRBJ2-7; 8 positions agree with TRBD2. The read is 1 residue too short to cover the CDR3 end, so that end is filled in from the germline J gene. V lost 7 bases, J lost 6 bases, and 5 bases stayed unmatched. The CDR3 consists of 12 residues. The germline V gene has CDR1 SNHLY and CDR2 FYNGKV (reference sequence).

A remark on this clone: Gene and germline names: mouse. CDR3 amino acids: CASSIGTGGEDTQYF. The sequenced CDR3 bases are TGTGCCAGCTCTATCGGGACAGGGGGCGAAGACACCCAGTAC. The chain uses TRBV12-1 and TRBJ2-5, with 12 bases lining up with TRBD1. Read coverage stops 1 residue before the CDR3 terminus; the germline J gene supplies the remainder. The CDR3 spans 15 residues. V dropped 3 bases and J dropped 4; count of bases not matched to a gene: 4. The germline V gene has CDR1 SGHSN and CDR2 HYEKVE.

Regarding this clone: Germline and genes: mouse. The read halts 1 residue ahead of the CDR3 end, with the missing end drawn from the germline J gene. The rearrangement links TRBV13-3 to TRBJ2-7, with 8 nucleotides matching TRBD2. There are 13 residues in the CDR3. Germline lookup yields CDR1 NNHDY and CDR2 SYVADS. The V and J ends lost 0 bases and 6 bases, in that order; junction bases with no gene match: 2. This chain's CDR3 is CASSDVGGAEQYF. CDR3 bases read: TGTGCCAGCAGTGATGTAGGGGGGGCTGAACAGTAC.